The T cell receptor beta chain under discussion was sequenced for a study of cytomegalovirus exposure and HLA in healthy donors. General study results and limits: With DRB1 most and HLA-C fewest, TCR association rates differed between HLA loci in a later analysis.

Healthy bone marrow donors supplied every sample. To note about this clone: Its matching antigen is unknown.

The CDR3 extends over 14 amino acids. V lost 6 bases, J lost 7 bases, and 7 bases stayed unmatched. The germline V gene encodes CDR1 SGHTA and CDR2 FQGNSA. PCR primers comprised 60 Vbeta and 13 Jbeta primers. Generated by immunoSEQ multiplex PCR, the TCRdb table keeps only in-frame clones and is missing some. The sample holds about 120,000 clones; over 65% are singletons and the top ten take 1.8%. The sequence was obtained from a man aged 18 to 29 in good health and CMV-seronegative. The chain couples TRBV7-2 to TRBJ1-5, with 9 bases fitting TRBD1. The sequencing input was PBMCs. This CDR3 is CASSRGQGGQPQHF. The CDR3 DNA reads as TGTGCCAGCAGTCGGGGACAGGGAGGACAGCCCCAGCATTTT.